This TCR beta chain was recorded in a study of CD8 T cells in ankylosing spondylitis. TCRdb passed the 5' RACE reads through MiXCR, listing each CDR3 protein once. The sample yields approximately 24,000 distinct CDR3 sequences, about 2.6% seen once. V dropped 3 bases and J dropped 2; count of bases not matched to a gene: 11. The germline CDR1 and CDR2 sequences are SGDLS and YYNGEE. This CDR3 comprises 18 residues. The rearrangement uses TRBV9 and TRBJ2-1; 10 positions match TRBD2. The receptor was derived from a female donor with ankylosing spondylitis or in good health (not recorded which). The sequencing input was blood, either unsorted or a sorted T cell fraction (not recorded which). The CDR3 reads CASSARASGSLTYNEQFF. In nucleotides, the CDR3 is TGTGCCAGCAGCGCTAGGGCTAGCGGGAGTCTCACCTACAATGAGCAGTTCTTC.